The present entry profiles one TCR beta chain with its context. The antigen remains unidentified. These data belong to a study of shared clonotypes between healthy human individuals. Study-level points and caveats: In contrast to clonotypes shared by all four donors, non-shared clonotypes had lower generation probabilities. Deeper or shallower sequencing was expected to change how clonotypes are shared among donors.

CDR1 is WNHNN and CDR2 is SYGVQD in the germline V gene (reference sequence). The CDR3 length is 14 residues. The V gene lost 2 bases and the J gene lost 6 bases, with 10 bases spanning the gap. Researchers partitioned CD4+ cells into CD45RA+ naive and CD45RA-negative memory subsets. The deep-level immunoSEQ assay was used. Using immunoSEQ multiplex PCR, the repertoire was profiled, and TCRdb retains in-frame clones only, with some absent. This sample yields around 1 million clones, of which around 80% are seen a single time; approximately 1.5% belongs to the top ten. The chain joins TRBV10-1 to TRBJ1-4; tentatively, D is TRBD1 (5 bases). The receptor's source is a man between 18 and 35 years old in good health. Material: memory CD4+ T cells sorted from blood. Documented subset: CD45RA-negative fraction. This CDR3 is CASSESDSDEKLFF. The CDR3 bases are TGCGCCAGCAGTGAGAGTGACAGCGATGAAAAACTGTTTTTT.